The present TCR beta chain was sequenced within a study of blood T cell repertoires in COVID-19. Study summary: Sample material is recorded as cDNA or gDNA derived from T cells, B-cell-depleted T cells, or PBMCs.

Germline trimming cut 6 bases from V and 12 bases from J; bases unmatched to any gene: 8. This CDR3 has 12 residues. Assay: immunoSEQ multiplex PCR; the TCRdb copy retains only in-frame clones and omits some. The sample lists roughly 180,000 clones, about 91% occurring once. The chain joins TRBV12-3 or TRBV12-4 to TRBJ1-2, with TRBD1 matching 9 bases. The origin of this receptor is a woman aged 30 to 39 with acute or convalescent COVID-19. The sequenced sample was peripheral blood. The CDR3 DNA is TGTGCCAGCAGCCGGGGACAGGGCGATCACACCTTC. Translating it yields CASSRGQGDHTF.